These T cell receptor beta chains were read from a single sample in a study of cytomegalovirus exposure and HLA in healthy donors. Clones were read by immunoSEQ multiplex PCR, and TCRdb kept only the in-frame ones, dropping some. The sample holds over 150,000 clones, just under 80% seen once. The material sequenced was PBMCs. The receptors were gathered from a woman aged 45-60 years in good health and CMV-seropositive. The CDR3 runs from the conserved cysteine through the conserved F or W. The D gene is left open where the match is weak. Only part of the rows carry a size: once, few, many, or a class if the clone is expanded.

clone size	V gene	J gene	D gene	CDR3 DNA	CDR3 protein
few	TRBV2	TRBJ2-1	TRBD2	TGTGCCAGCAGTGAACGGGGACTAGCGGGCTCCTACAATGAGCAGTTCTTC	CASSERGLAGSYNEQFF
few	TRBV6-1	TRBJ2-1	TRBD2	TGTGCCAGCAGTGAAGCGGCGGGAGGGTCCCACAATGAGCAGTTCTTC	CASSEAAGGSHNEQFF
.	TRBV6-5	TRBJ1-1	.	TGTGCCAGCAGTTACTCGTCGGGGTTTGAGGCTTTCTTT	CASSYSSGFEAFF
.	TRBV27	TRBJ1-1	.	TGTGCCAGCAGTTTAGGATACAAGGGGAGGACTGAAGCTTTCTTT	CASSLGYKGRTEAFF
few	TRBV18	TRBJ2-6	TRBD1	TGTGCCAGCTCGTATGGACAGGGGATCTCTGGGGCCAACGTCCTGACTTTC	CASSYGQGISGANVLTF
.	TRBV7-7	TRBJ2-2	.	TGTGCTAGCAGCCCCCTCGGCGGGGAGCTGTTTTTT	CASSPLGGELFF
.	TRBV4-3	TRBJ1-1	TRBD1	TGCGCCAGCAGCCAAGATGGGATGGGACAGGGGGCTGGTGAAGCTTTCTTT	CASSQDGMGQGAGEAFF
.	TRBV15	TRBJ1-1	TRBD1	TGTGCCACCAGCTTAAACAGGGGATTTACTGAAGCTTTCTTT	CATSLNRGFTEAFF
.	TRBV29-1	TRBJ2-7	TRBD2	TGCAGCGTTGGACTAGCGGGAGGCTCCTACGAGCAGTACTTC	CSVGLAGGSYEQYF
.	TRBV28	TRBJ2-1	TRBD2	TGTGCCAGCAGTTTAGGCGGGAGTGGGTCCTACAATGAGCAGTTCTTC	CASSLGGSGSYNEQFF
.	TRBV30	TRBJ2-5	.	TGTGCCTGGAGTCCAGGGTCCCCTCAAGAGACCCAGTACTTC	CAWSPGSPQETQYF
.	TRBV5-1	TRBJ2-5	TRBD2	TGCGCCAGCAGCGGGACTAGTGGAGAGACCCAGTACTTC	CASSGTSGETQYF
.	TRBV6-6	TRBJ1-2	.	TGTGCCAGCACCACAGGGAACTATGGCTACACCTTC	CASTTGNYGYTF
few	TRBV6-5	TRBJ1-2	.	TGTGCCAGCAGTGAAGTAGGGGATGGCTACACCTTC	CASSEVGDGYTF
.	TRBV4-2	TRBJ2-3	TRBD2	TGTGCCAGCAGCCAAGAGGGGACTAGCGGGTCCGCAGATACGCAGTATTTT	CASSQEGTSGSADTQYF
few	TRBV7-7	TRBJ1-1	.	TGTGCTAGCAGCCCACAGCGGGACAAAAGAGACACTGAAGCTTTCTTT	CASSPQRDKRDTEAFF
.	TRBV27	TRBJ2-7	TRBD1	TGTGCCAGCAGTTTAGGACAGGGTGCTAGCTCCTACGAGCAGTACTTC	CASSLGQGASSYEQYF
.	TRBV4-2	TRBJ1-2	TRBD1	TGTGCCAGCAGCCAATCTACAGGGGGCCAGGGGTTCGGCTACACCTTC	CASSQSTGGQGFGYTF
.	TRBV13	TRBJ1-2	.	TGTGCCAGCAGCTTCGGCCCTACAGGGTCGAACTATGGCTACACCTTC	CASSFGPTGSNYGYTF
few	TRBV7-2	TRBJ2-7	TRBD2	TGTGCCAGCAGCTCGCCGCGGACTAGCGGGAGGTACGAGCAGTACTTC	CASSSPRTSGRYEQYF
.	TRBV29-1	TRBJ2-1	.	TGCAGCGGCCGGACAGATAGCTCCTACAATGAGCAGTTCTTC	CSGRTDSSYNEQFF
.	TRBV11-2	TRBJ1-1	.	TGTGCCAGCAGCCCCTCTCGGAACAGGCTTATGAACACTGAAGCTTTCTTT	CASSPSRNRLMNTEAFF
.	TRBV18	TRBJ1-2	.	TGTGCCAGCTCACCAAACACAGGTGGTGGCTACACCTTC	CASSPNTGGGYTF
once	TRBV5-1	TRBJ1-2	TRBD1	TGCGCCAGCAGCCTGGGACAGGGAGGATATGGCTACACCTTC	CASSLGQGGYGYTF
.	TRBV7-8	TRBJ1-1	TRBD1	TGTGCCAGCAGCTTAAGGACAGGGAGTCACACTGAAGCTTTCTTT	CASSLRTGSHTEAFF
few	TRBV10-3	TRBJ2-5	TRBD2	TGTGCCATCGCCCCCCAGCGGGGGGAAGAGACCCAGTACTTC	CAIAPQRGEETQYF
.	TRBV7-2	TRBJ1-3	.	TGTGCCAGCAGTGCAACACCCGTCTCTGGAAACACCATATATTTT	CASSATPVSGNTIYF
.	TRBV14	TRBJ1-2	.	TGTGCCAGCAGCCTGGCTAATGGGGCGGTTGGCTACACCTTC	CASSLANGAVGYTF
.	TRBV6-5	TRBJ1-2	.	TGTGCCAGCAGTGAAACAGGGCATGGCTACACCTTC	CASSETGHGYTF
.	TRBV5-4	TRBJ2-7	TRBD2	TGTGCCAGCAACCTACTAGCGGGAAGTGGCGAGCAGTACTTC	CASNLLAGSGEQYF
.	TRBV18	TRBJ2-1	TRBD1	TGTGCCAGCTCACCGGGACAGGGATCCTACAATGAGCAGTTCTTC	CASSPGQGSYNEQFF
.	TRBV11-2	TRBJ2-3	TRBD2	TGTGCCAGCCGCTTGACTAGCTTGATCACAGATACGCAGTATTTT	CASRLTSLITDTQYF
few	TRBV4-3	TRBJ1-2	.	TGCGCCAGCAGCTATCTTGTTCTCAAGGGGTCGTTCCCGACCGCCTATGGCTACACCTTC	CASSYLVLKGSFPTAYGYTF
.	TRBV10-1	TRBJ2-7	.	TGCGCCAGCAGGGATGACTACTTCCCCTACGAGCAGTACTTC	CASRDDYFPYEQYF
.	TRBV9	TRBJ2-1	TRBD2	TGTGCCAGCAGCGTAGGGACTAGCGGAAGCTCCTACAATGAGCAGTTCTTC	CASSVGTSGSSYNEQFF
.	TRBV6-1	TRBJ1-2	TRBD1	TGTGCCAGCAGTGAAAGCGGGGGGGGACAGGGAAATGGCTACACCTTC	CASSESGGGQGNGYTF
few	TRBV5-1	TRBJ2-3	TRBD2	TGCGCCAGCAGCCTCGGGACTAGCGCCCCCCCGGCTACGCAGTATTTT	CASSLGTSAPPATQYF
few	TRBV28	TRBJ1-5	TRBD1	TGTGCCAGCAGTTGGGGACAGGGCGGGCAGCCCCAGCATTTT	CASSWGQGGQPQHF
.	TRBV4-2	TRBJ2-3	TRBD2	TGTGCCAGCAGCCTCCCTGGGCTAGCGGGAGGTCCTAGCACAGATACGCAGTATTTT	CASSLPGLAGGPSTDTQYF
.	TRBV6-1	TRBJ2-3	.	TGTGCCAGCAGTGAATCCTACGCGGGGACAGATACGCAGTATTTT	CASSESYAGTDTQYF